The 18 T cell receptor beta chains below come from one sample, sequenced in a study of cytomegalovirus exposure and HLA in healthy donors. PCR involved 60 Vbeta and 13 Jbeta primers. Libraries were prepared by immunoSEQ multiplex PCR; TCRdb keeps only in-frame clonotypes and omits some of them. The repertoire holds 180,000 or so clones, with 80% as singletons. Sequencing was carried out using PBMCs. Receptor source: a girl between 10 and 17 years old in good health and CMV-seropositive.

This clone was observed a few times. The chain carries TRBV6-5 and TRBJ2-1, with D perhaps matching TRBD1 (7 bases). V lost 0 bases to trimming and J lost 5 bases, with 14 bases between them. Germline V gives CDR1 MNHEY, CDR2 SVGAGI. The CDR3 contains 16 residues. The CDR3: CASSYSGGRGDNEQFF. For the CDR3, the DNA is TGTGCCAGCAGTTACTCTGGTGGCAGGGGGGACAATGAGCAGTTCTTC.

The genes are TRBV4-3 and TRBJ1-1; D not certain. Germline V gives CDR1 LGHNA, CDR2 YSLEER. V lost 4 bases to trimming and J lost 5 bases, with 17 bases between them. This CDR3 is 15 amino acids long. CDR3 in DNA: TGCGCCAGCAGCCGAGCACCGGTTGCGGAGACTGAAGCTTTCTTT. Amino acids: CASSRAPVAETEAFF.

This clone has only a few counts. The chain is built from TRBV6-6 and TRBJ1-4, with 9 bases fitting TRBD1. This CDR3 has 14 residues. V lost 5 bases to trimming and J lost 7 bases; unmatched junction nucleotides: 5. Germline V CDR1 and CDR2: MNHNY, SVGAGI (reference sequence). The CDR3 region has the DNA TGTGCCAGCAGTCCAAGACAGGGGGGTGAAAAACTGTTTTTT. Amino acids: CASSPRQGGEKLFF.

The chain combines TRBV30 with TRBJ1-5; D unresolved. This CDR3 has 15 amino acids. The V end lost 2 bases, the J end lost 5 bases, and 16 bases lay between the germline ends. Germline V CDR1 and CDR2: GTSNPN, SVGIG (reference sequence). The CDR3 loop is CAWSRGWGGYQPQHF. Written as DNA, the CDR3 is TGTGCCTGGAGTCGGGGTTGGGGTGGATATCAGCCCCAGCATTTT. The variable domain in full, completed from reference TRBV30 and TRBJ1-5, reads SQTIHQWPATLVQPVGSPLSLECTVEGTSNPNLYWYRQAAGRGLQLLFYSVGIGQISSEVPQNLSASRPQDRQFILSSKKLLLSDSGFYLCAWSRGWGGYQPQHFGDGTRLSIL.

Regarding this clone: This same CDR3 is encoded by further DNA sequences in the sample. The CDR3 protein is CASSLQGNTEAFF. The CDR3 DNA follows: TGTGCCAGCAGTCTTCAGGGGAACACTGAAGCTTTCTTT. The chain joins TRBV7-6 to TRBJ1-1, with D perhaps TRBD1 (5 bases). Per germline, CDR1 SGHVS and CDR2 FNYEAQ. The CDR3 contains 13 residues. The V gene lost 6 bases and the J gene lost 1 base, with 9 bases spanning the gap.

The CDR3 DNA sequence: TGTGCCATCAGTGAGACCGGACAGGGGACCTACGAGCAGTACTTC. This gives the protein CAISETGQGTYEQYF. The V and J genes are TRBV10-3 and TRBJ2-7; 9 nucleotides align to TRBD1. The CDR3 totals 15 residues. J lost 2 bases, V lost 2 bases, and 4 bases had no gene match. In germline, CDR1 is ENHRY, CDR2 SYGVKD.

The chain has TRBV6-1 and TRBJ1-2; weak D call: TRBD1 (5 bases). Trimming removed 4 bases at V and 4 bases at J, with 13 bases between. The CDR3 totals 14 residues. The germline V gene has CDR1 MNHNS and CDR2 SASEGT. CDR3 protein: CASSALDRAYGYTF. The DNA of the CDR3 is TGTGCCAGCAGTGCCCTCGACAGAGCCTATGGCTACACCTTC.

The CDR3 DNA reads as TGTGCCAGCAGGAGGGCGGGAGAACGGGATGAGCAGTTCTTC. This gives the protein CASRRAGERDEQFF. The rearrangement uses TRBV7-9 and TRBJ2-1; 7 bases match TRBD2. With V trimmed by 6 bases and J by 8 bases, 10 bases remained unmatched. The CDR3 runs to 14 residues. Germline V lookup: CDR1 SEHNR, CDR2 FQNEAQ (reference sequence). Combining the CDR3 with reference TRBV7-9 and TRBJ2-1 gives the whole variable domain DTGVSQNPRHKITKRGQNVTFRCDPISEHNRLYWYRQTLGQGPEFLTYFQNEAQLEKSRLLSDRFSAERPKGSFSTLEIQRTEQGDSAMYLCASRRAGERDEQFFGPGTRLTVL.

The gene calls are TRBV7-2 and TRBJ2-7, with unresolved D. CDR3 size: 13 residues. Trimming took 5 bases from V and 6 from J, leaving 14 bases between them. Germline assignment: CDR1 SGHTA and CDR2 FQGNSA. This CDR3 is CASSPPLSSEQYF. The CDR3 bases are TGTGCCAGCAGCCCCCCCCTTAGTAGCGAGCAGTACTTC. Full variable domain (rest looked up from reference TRBV7-2 and TRBJ2-7): GAGVSQSPSNKVTEKGKDVELRCDPISGHTALYWYRQSLGQGLEFLIYFQGNSAPDKSGLPSDRFSAERTGGSVSTLTIQRTQQEDSAVYLCASSPPLSSEQYFGPGTRLTVT.

The rearrangement joins TRBV29-1 to TRBJ2-3; 8 bases align to TRBD2. V lost 6 bases, J lost 7 bases, and 9 bases stayed unmatched. The V gene's germline CDR1 is SQVTM and CDR2 ANQGSEA. The CDR3 contains 13 residues. CDR3 in DNA: TGCAGCGTAGCGGGAGCCTATCGTAATACGCAGTATTTT. Its translation: CSVAGAYRNTQYF.

This chain uses TRBV18 with TRBJ2-1; D is perhaps TRBD2 (5 bases). Trimming pared 6 bases from V and 10 bases from J, leaving 10 bases between. Per the germline V gene, CDR1 is KGHSH and CDR2 is LQKENI. The length of the CDR3 is 11 residues. The chain's CDR3 is CASSQPGEQFF. The CDR3 DNA follows: TGTGCCAGCTCGCAGCCGGGGGAGCAGTTCTTC.

The rearrangement joins TRBV6-5 to TRBJ2-3; TRBD2 matches at 15 bases. The CDR3 consists of 16 residues. J was trimmed by 2 bases and V by 4 bases; bases with no gene match: 1. CDR1 and CDR2 (germline): MNHEY, SVGAGI. The chain's CDR3 is CASSWTSGRATDTQYF. CDR3 nucleotides: TGTGCCAGCAGTTGGACTAGCGGGAGGGCCACAGATACGCAGTATTTT.

This chain joins TRBV27 and TRBJ2-7, with D perhaps TRBD1 (6 bases). V gave up 2 bases and J gave up 3 bases, with 23 bases separating them. CDR1 and CDR2 (germline): MNHEY, SMNVEV (reference sequence). CDR3 size: 18 residues. DNA for the CDR3: TGTGCCAGCAGTTTAAGGGGGACCGGGACACATACTGTCTACGAGCAGTACTTC. Encoded protein: CASSLRGTGTHTVYEQYF.

The chain employs TRBV6-5 and TRBJ1-1; 7 bases are shared with TRBD1. V lost 2 bases to trimming and J lost 4 bases; unmatched junction nucleotides: 4. The CDR3 is made up of 14 amino acids. CDR1 is MNHEY, CDR2 SVGAGI, per germline. CDR3 DNA sequence: TGTGCCAGCAGTTACACCCCAGGGGGCACTGAAGCTTTCTTT. Translated, it gives CASSYTPGGTEAFF.

The V call is TRBV6-1, the J call TRBJ1-1; 10 bases agree with TRBD1. The CDR3 totals 13 residues. The V segment lost 4 bases and the J segment 4 bases; nucleotides outside the gene matches: 0. Germline values: CDR1 MNHNS, CDR2 SASEGT. Here the CDR3 DNA reads TGTGCCAGCAGTGGGACAGGGGGCACTGAAGCTTTCTTT. Its translation is CASSGTGGTEAFF.

This chain connects TRBV5-4 to TRBJ2-7; unclear D gene. The germline gives CDR1 SGHNT, CDR2 YYREEE (reference sequence). The CDR3 is 12 amino acids. Trimming pared 2 bases from V and 2 bases from J, leaving 5 bases between. The CDR3 DNA follows: TGTGCCAGCAGCTTAACTCCCTACGAGCAGTACTTC. Translated: CASSLTPYEQYF.

The CDR3 bases are TGTGCCAGCAGCGGAACACAGGGTCAGCCCCAGCATTTT. Encoded protein: CASSGTQGQPQHF. The chain uses TRBV5-5 and TRBJ1-5; perhaps TRBD1 as D (6 bases). CDR3 length equals 13 residues. V lost 4 bases to trimming and J lost 6 bases, with 11 bases between them. The germline V gene encodes CDR1 SGHKS and CDR2 YYEKEE (reference sequence).

The V gene is TRBV5-6, the J gene TRBJ2-7; TRBD2 agrees at 12 bases. Trimming removed 4 bases from V and 4 bases from J; junction bases left unmatched: 9. The CDR3 runs to 16 residues. Germline V gene lookup returns CDR1 SGHDT and CDR2 YYEEEE. The DNA of the CDR3 is TGTGCCAGCAGCCTCCTGACTAGCGGGAGATCATACGAGCAGTACTTC. This codes for CASSLLTSGRSYEQYF.